A selection of T cell receptor beta chains follows, all from one sample in a study of shared clonotypes between healthy human individuals. Only in-frame clones appear in the TCRdb table, and some are missing; sequencing was by immunoSEQ multiplex PCR. The table has about 680,000 clones, under 95% seen once. Sequenced: naive CD8+ T cells sorted from blood. These TCRs come from a man under 40 in good health. Each CDR3 is given with its conserved first and last residue. The order of the fields is clone size, J gene, V gene, D gene, CDR3 DNA, CDR3 protein. A D gene is named only where the DNA matches it firmly. Only some rows state a clone size, as once, few, many or a class for expanded clones.

clone_size: .; j_call: TRBJ2-5; v_call: TRBV10-2; d_call: .; cdr3_nt: TGCGCCAGCAGTGAGGCCGGTGGGACTGACGAATCCCAGTACTTC; cdr3_aa: CASSEAGGTDESQYF
clone_size: .; j_call: TRBJ2-1; v_call: TRBV27; d_call: TRBD2; cdr3_nt: TGTGCCAGCGGGACTAGTTTGGTTGAGCAGTTCTTC; cdr3_aa: CASGTSLVEQFF
clone_size: .; j_call: TRBJ2-3; v_call: TRBV28; d_call: .; cdr3_nt: TGTGCCAGCAGTTTCGGGGTACGATCAACAGATACGCAGTATTTT; cdr3_aa: CASSFGVRSTDTQYF
clone_size: once; j_call: TRBJ1-4; v_call: TRBV11-2; d_call: .; cdr3_nt: TGTGCCAGCAGCTCTTGGGACCGTTCTAATGAAAAACTGTTTTTT; cdr3_aa: CASSSWDRSNEKLFF
clone_size: .; j_call: TRBJ2-7; v_call: TRBV7-9; d_call: .; cdr3_nt: TGTGCCAGCAGCTCGACTAGAACCCTCTACGAGCAGTACTTC; cdr3_aa: CASSSTRTLYEQYF
clone_size: .; j_call: TRBJ1-2; v_call: TRBV12-5; d_call: TRBD1; cdr3_nt: TGTGCTAGTGGTCCGACCAACAGGGGTCCTAACTATGGCTACACCTTC; cdr3_aa: CASGPTNRGPNYGYTF
clone_size: .; j_call: TRBJ2-7; v_call: TRBV7-9; d_call: TRBD1; cdr3_nt: TGTGCCAGCAGCTTAGTACAGGGGGACTACGAGCAGTACTTC; cdr3_aa: CASSLVQGDYEQYF
clone_size: .; j_call: TRBJ2-3; v_call: TRBV7-2; d_call: TRBD1; cdr3_nt: TGTGCCAGCAGCCTCTGGGGACAGGCCCCAGATACGCAGTATTTT; cdr3_aa: CASSLWGQAPDTQYF
clone_size: .; j_call: TRBJ1-5; v_call: TRBV11-2; d_call: .; cdr3_nt: TGTGCCAGCAGCTTAGGGATAGGACACCCTAGCAATCAGCCCCAGCATTTT; cdr3_aa: CASSLGIGHPSNQPQHF
clone_size: .; j_call: TRBJ2-1; v_call: TRBV28; d_call: TRBD2; cdr3_nt: TGTGCCAGCCAAACCAAGGGCGGGAGCTCCTACAATGAGCAGTTCTTC; cdr3_aa: CASQTKGGSSYNEQFF
clone_size: .; j_call: TRBJ2-7; v_call: TRBV19; d_call: .; cdr3_nt: TGTGCCAGTAGTATGGGACCGGGCTACGAGCAGTACTTC; cdr3_aa: CASSMGPGYEQYF
clone_size: .; j_call: TRBJ1-2; v_call: TRBV28; d_call: .; cdr3_nt: TGTGCCACCGAAGAGGGGGGGGACTATGGCTACACCTTC; cdr3_aa: CATEEGGDYGYTF
clone_size: .; j_call: TRBJ2-7; v_call: TRBV4-2; d_call: .; cdr3_nt: TGTGCCAGCAGCCAAGGCGTAGGTTACGAGCAGTACTTC; cdr3_aa: CASSQGVGYEQYF
clone_size: once; j_call: TRBJ2-5; v_call: TRBV2; d_call: .; cdr3_nt: TGTGCCAGCTTCAGGGGAGGGGAGACCCAGTACTTC; cdr3_aa: CASFRGGETQYF
clone_size: few; j_call: TRBJ2-7; v_call: TRBV18; d_call: TRBD2; cdr3_nt: TGTGCCAGCTCACCACCAGGCGGGAGTACCGAGCAGTACTTC; cdr3_aa: CASSPPGGSTEQYF
clone_size: .; j_call: TRBJ1-1; v_call: TRBV2; d_call: .; cdr3_nt: TGTGCCAGCAGACCTTCAGACCTCCTAGAGGGGAAAGCTTTCTTT; cdr3_aa: CASRPSDLLEGKAFF
clone_size: .; j_call: TRBJ2-7; v_call: TRBV7-2; d_call: .; cdr3_nt: TGTGCCAGCAGCTTAGTTGGGAGCTCCTACGAGCAGTACTTC; cdr3_aa: CASSLVGSSYEQYF
clone_size: .; j_call: TRBJ1-5; v_call: TRBV27; d_call: .; cdr3_nt: TGTGCCAGCAGTTTATTTCGGGTTAATCAGCCCCAGCATTTT; cdr3_aa: CASSLFRVNQPQHF
clone_size: .; j_call: TRBJ2-2; v_call: TRBV11-2; d_call: .; cdr3_nt: TGTGCCAGCAGCTTATTTACCCCCGGGGAGCTGTTTTTT; cdr3_aa: CASSLFTPGELFF
clone_size: .; j_call: TRBJ2-7; v_call: TRBV21-1; d_call: .; cdr3_nt: TGTGCCAGCAGCACCCGGGGAGGGAGCTACTACGAGCAGTACTTC; cdr3_aa: CASSTRGGSYYEQYF
clone_size: .; j_call: TRBJ2-7; v_call: TRBV7-8; d_call: .; cdr3_nt: TGTGCCAGCAGCTTAAGTCCTGGGAGTAACTCCTACGAGCAGTACTTC; cdr3_aa: CASSLSPGSNSYEQYF
clone_size: .; j_call: TRBJ2-1; v_call: TRBV11-2; d_call: .; cdr3_nt: TGTGCCAGCAGCTCTCTCGAGAATGAGCAGTTCTTC; cdr3_aa: CASSSLENEQFF
clone_size: .; j_call: TRBJ2-3; v_call: TRBV13; d_call: .; cdr3_nt: TGTGCCAGCAGCCCCCTCATAGCGGATACGCAGTATTTT; cdr3_aa: CASSPLIADTQYF
clone_size: .; j_call: TRBJ2-5; v_call: TRBV7-6; d_call: TRBD2; cdr3_nt: TGTGCCAGCAGCCCCCCTGGGCTAGCGGACCCGACCCCGGCAGAGACCCAGTACTTC; cdr3_aa: CASSPPGLADPTPAETQYF
clone_size: .; j_call: TRBJ2-7; v_call: TRBV6-1; d_call: TRBD1; cdr3_nt: TGTGCCAGCAGTGAACCTACGACAGGGGTCTTCGAGCAGTACTTC; cdr3_aa: CASSEPTTGVFEQYF
clone_size: .; j_call: TRBJ2-7; v_call: TRBV9; d_call: .; cdr3_nt: TGTGCCAGCAGCGTAGCCCTCGGCGAGCAGTACTTC; cdr3_aa: CASSVALGEQYF
clone_size: .; j_call: TRBJ2-7; v_call: TRBV4-3; d_call: TRBD1; cdr3_nt: TGCGCCAGCAGCCAACAGGGGGTTAGTTACGAGCAGTACTTC; cdr3_aa: CASSQQGVSYEQYF
clone_size: once; j_call: TRBJ1-2; v_call: TRBV27; d_call: .; cdr3_nt: TGTGCCAGCAGTTACAGCGGGGACCTCTATGGCTACACCTTC; cdr3_aa: CASSYSGDLYGYTF
clone_size: once; j_call: TRBJ2-1; v_call: TRBV11-2; d_call: TRBD2; cdr3_nt: TGTGCCAGCAGCAAGACTAGCGGGAGTAACAATGAGCAGTTCTTC; cdr3_aa: CASSKTSGSNNEQFF
clone_size: .; j_call: TRBJ1-5; v_call: TRBV19; d_call: .; cdr3_nt: TGTGCCAGTATTGGTAGCCGAGGGAGCAATCAGCCCCAGCATTTT; cdr3_aa: CASIGSRGSNQPQHF
clone_size: .; j_call: TRBJ2-7; v_call: TRBV7-9; d_call: .; cdr3_nt: TGTGCCAGCAGCACTACTAGCTCCTACGAGCAGTACTTC; cdr3_aa: CASSTTSSYEQYF
clone_size: .; j_call: TRBJ2-1; v_call: TRBV14; d_call: TRBD1; cdr3_nt: TGTGCCAGCAGCCCGCGCGGGACAGGCTACTACAATGAGCAGTTCTTC; cdr3_aa: CASSPRGTGYYNEQFF
clone_size: .; j_call: TRBJ2-7; v_call: TRBV4-1; d_call: .; cdr3_nt: TGCGCCAGCAGCCAGGTAGGAAGAAGCTACGAGCAGTACTTC; cdr3_aa: CASSQVGRSYEQYF
clone_size: .; j_call: TRBJ2-5; v_call: TRBV4-1; d_call: .; cdr3_nt: TGCGCCAGCAGCCTTAGCGGCCAAGAGACCCAGTACTTC; cdr3_aa: CASSLSGQETQYF
clone_size: .; j_call: TRBJ2-1; v_call: TRBV14; d_call: .; cdr3_nt: TGTGCCAGCAGCCAATACGGCTACAATGAGCAGTTCTTC; cdr3_aa: CASSQYGYNEQFF
clone_size: .; j_call: TRBJ2-3; v_call: TRBV9; d_call: .; cdr3_nt: TGTGCCAGCAGCGTAGAGGTGGTCACAGATACGCAGTATTTT; cdr3_aa: CASSVEVVTDTQYF
clone_size: .; j_call: TRBJ2-7; v_call: TRBV4-1; d_call: TRBD1; cdr3_nt: TGCGCCAGCAGCTATGGGACAGGGGGTTCCTACGAGCAGTACTTC; cdr3_aa: CASSYGTGGSYEQYF
clone_size: once; j_call: TRBJ1-4; v_call: TRBV7-6; d_call: TRBD1; cdr3_nt: TGTGCCAGCAGCCTAGTGGGGACAGGGATTGAAAAACTGTTTTTT; cdr3_aa: CASSLVGTGIEKLFF
clone_size: .; j_call: TRBJ2-3; v_call: TRBV7-9; d_call: .; cdr3_nt: TGTGCCAGCAGCGGGGGGAGGACAGGTCGGAGGAATACGCAGTATTTT; cdr3_aa: CASSGGRTGRRNTQYF
clone_size: .; j_call: TRBJ2-7; v_call: TRBV7-9; d_call: TRBD2; cdr3_nt: TGTGCCAGCAGCCCTCGCGGGAGAGGCGACGAGCAGTACTTC; cdr3_aa: CASSPRGRGDEQYF